The rows below give T cell receptor beta chains drawn from one sample of a study of blood T cell repertoires in COVID-19. Produced via immunoSEQ multiplex PCR; TCRdb's table is partial and in-frame only. The sample includes about 250,000 clones, 80% to 90% of them seen just once. Sequenced input: peripheral blood. The receptor source for this set is a man in his forties or fifties with active or convalescent COVID-19. Each CDR3 is given with its conserved first and last residue. Each record gives: J gene, V gene, D gene, clone size, CDR3 length, CDR3 protein, CDR3 DNA. The D gene is left open where the match is weak. Clone size is stated in some rows and not others, as once, few, many or a class when expanded.

TRBJ1-3 | TRBV7-2 | TRBD1 | - | 17 | CASSLAAGGTSGNTIYF | TGTGCCAGCAGCTTAGCGGCAGGGGGTACCTCTGGAAACACCATATATTTT
TRBJ2-6 | TRBV11-2 | - | - | 16 | CASSGDAGPGANVLTF | TGTGCCAGCAGCGGGGATGCGGGCCCTGGGGCCAACGTCCTGACTTTC
TRBJ2-5 | TRBV13 | TRBD2 | - | 14 | CASSFWGREETQYF | TGTGCCAGCAGCTTTTGGGGGAGGGAAGAGACCCAGTACTTC
TRBJ2-7 | TRBV4-2 | TRBD2 | few | 17 | CASSQDWSGADSYEQYF | TGTGCCAGCAGCCAAGACTGGAGCGGGGCGGACTCCTACGAGCAGTACTTC
TRBJ1-1 | TRBV29-1 | TRBD1 | - | 15 | CSVVLQGVANTEAFF | TGCAGCGTTGTGTTACAGGGGGTGGCGAACACTGAAGCTTTCTTT
TRBJ2-6 | TRBV5-5 | TRBD1 | - | 17 | CASSFGTGRSGANVLTF | TGTGCCAGCAGCTTTGGGACAGGGCGCTCTGGGGCCAACGTCCTGACTTTC
TRBJ1-3 | TRBV4-1 | TRBD1 | - | 18 | CPLAPGTGDNHSGNTIYF | TGCCCCCTAGCCCCCGGGACAGGCGATAACCACTCTGGAAACACCATATATTTT
TRBJ1-6 | TRBV2 | - | - | 14 | CASSEQGLKSPLHF | TGTGCCAGCAGTGAACAGGGATTGAAGTCACCCCTCCACTTT
TRBJ1-5 | TRBV6-5 | - | once | 13 | CASKGQFNQPQHF | TGTGCCAGCAAAGGACAGTTCAATCAGCCCCAGCATTTT
TRBJ2-4 | TRBV3-1/TRBV3-2 | - | - | 14 | CASSQVGSQNIQYF | TGTGCCAGCAGCCAAGTCGGGAGCCAAAACATTCAGTACTTC
TRBJ1-1 | TRBV29-1 | TRBD1 | - | 12 | CSVVQTGVLAFF | TGCAGCGTTGTCCAAACAGGGGTGTTAGCTTTCTTT
TRBJ2-7 | TRBV18 | TRBD2 | - | 14 | CASSLEAGADEQYF | TGTGCCAGCTCTCTTGAAGCGGGAGCTGACGAGCAGTACTTC
TRBJ2-1 | TRBV7-6 | - | - | 15 | CASSLEPDSHNEQFF | TGTGCCAGCAGCTTAGAACCGGACAGTCACAATGAGCAGTTCTTC
TRBJ1-3 | TRBV28 | - | - | 15 | CASSFSGVTGNTIYF | TGTGCCAGCAGTTTTTCAGGGGTCACTGGAAACACCATATATTTT
TRBJ1-1 | TRBV18 | TRBD1 | - | 15 | CASSPSIVQGLEAFF | TGTGCCAGCTCACCTTCAATAGTACAGGGGTTAGAAGCTTTCTTT
TRBJ2-1 | TRBV30 | - | - | 14 | CAWSEAVDNNEQFF | TGTGCCTGGAGTGAAGCGGTCGATAACAATGAGCAGTTCTTC
TRBJ1-2 | TRBV5-6 | - | - | 14 | CASSSLSMKLGYTF | TGTGCCAGCAGCTCCCTCTCCATGAAGCTGGGCTACACCTTC
TRBJ2-7 | TRBV27 | - | once | 15 | CASSPLGGVVYEQYF | TGTGCCAGCAGTCCGTTGGGGGGAGTGGTCTACGAGCAGTACTTC
TRBJ2-7 | TRBV29-1 | - | - | 13 | CSVGGRSSYEQYF | TGCAGCGTTGGGGGGAGGAGCTCCTACGAGCAGTACTTC
TRBJ1-4 | TRBV9 | - | - | 16 | CASSPRSGLANEKLFF | TGTGCCAGCAGCCCCCGTTCAGGGCTTGCTAATGAAAAACTGTTTTTT
TRBJ1-5 | TRBV6-2/TRBV6-3 | TRBD1 | - | 18 | CASSYGTGTSRSNQPQHF | TGTGCCAGCAGTTATGGGACAGGGACGAGTAGGAGCAATCAGCCCCAGCATTTT
TRBJ2-5 | TRBV4-1 | - | - | 13 | CASSRLQKETQYF | TGCGCCAGCAGCCGCCTACAGAAAGAGACCCAGTACTTC
TRBJ2-6 | TRBV27 | TRBD1 | - | 20 | CASSLSPPDRTYSGANVLTF | TGTGCCAGCAGTTTATCCCCCCCGGACAGGACTTACTCTGGGGCCAACGTCCTGACTTTC
TRBJ1-1 | TRBV7-2 | - | - | 13 | CATYEGMNTEAFF | TGTGCAACTTATGAGGGAATGAACACTGAAGCTTTCTTT
TRBJ1-2 | TRBV14 | TRBD1 | - | 14 | CASSPGGFFRGYTF | TGTGCCAGCAGCCCAGGGGGCTTCTTTCGTGGCTACACCTTC
TRBJ1-1 | TRBV18 | TRBD1 | - | 13 | CASSPRTGGEAFF | TGTGCCAGCTCACCAAGGACAGGGGGTGAAGCTTTCTTT
TRBJ2-2 | TRBV5-4 | TRBD2 | - | 16 | CASSAVAGGGTGELFF | TGTGCCAGCAGCGCAGTGGCCGGGGGGGGCACCGGGGAGCTGTTTTTT
TRBJ2-1 | TRBV4-1 | TRBD2 | many | 17 | CASSLAGTSGIHNEQFF | TGCGCCAGCAGCCTAGCCGGGACTAGCGGGATTCACAATGAGCAGTTCTTC
TRBJ2-7 | TRBV10-2 | TRBD2 | - | 13 | CATGTSGTYEQYF | TGCGCCACCGGGACTAGCGGAACCTACGAGCAGTACTTC
TRBJ2-7 | TRBV12-3/TRBV12-4 | - | - | 12 | CASSLFRYEQYF | TGTGCCAGCAGTTTATTTCGGTACGAGCAGTACTTC
TRBJ1-6 | TRBV21-1 | - | - | 14 | CASIRAGVWSPLHF | TGTGCCAGCATCCGAGCCGGGGTATGGTCACCCCTCCACTTT
TRBJ1-2 | TRBV9 | - | - | 14 | CASSLAHSNYGYTF | TGTGCCAGCAGCTTAGCCCATTCTAACTATGGCTACACCTTC
TRBJ2-1 | TRBV19 | TRBD2 | - | 19 | CASSIDGSATSGSWNEQFF | TGTGCCAGTAGTATAGATGGTAGCGCCACTAGCGGGAGTTGGAATGAGCAGTTCTTC
TRBJ2-2 | TRBV11-2 | - | - | 16 | CASRSEAGSNTGELFF | TGTGCCAGCAGGTCGGAGGCGGGGTCGAACACCGGGGAGCTGTTTTTT
TRBJ2-3 | TRBV20-1 | - | - | 14 | CSASSIRGGDTQYF | TGCAGTGCTAGTAGCATCAGAGGAGGAGATACGCAGTATTTT
TRBJ2-7 | TRBV19 | TRBD1 | - | 14 | CASSMAQGAYEQYF | TGTGCCAGTAGTATGGCACAGGGGGCATACGAGCAGTACTTC
TRBJ2-7 | TRBV5-1 | TRBD1 | - | 17 | CASSLGSGGQGTYEQYF | TGCGCCAGCAGCTTAGGGAGTGGGGGACAGGGGACTTACGAGCAGTACTTC
TRBJ2-2 | TRBV7-9 | TRBD2 | - | 17 | CASSLSYREENTGELFF | TGTGCCAGCAGCTTATCGTATCGGGAGGAAAACACCGGGGAGCTGTTTTTT
TRBJ2-7 | TRBV5-5 | TRBD2 | - | 16 | CASSPYSSGRLYEQYF | TGTGCCAGCAGTCCCTATAGTAGCGGGAGATTGTACGAGCAGTACTTC
TRBJ1-2 | TRBV16 | - | few | 16 | CASSPTAGTAAYGYTF | TGTGCCAGCAGCCCGACCGCGGGGACGGCGGCCTATGGCTACACCTTC
TRBJ2-7 | TRBV10-1 | TRBD2 | - | 16 | CASSESPGTSNDEQYF | TGCGCCAGCAGTGAGTCGCCGGGGACTAGTAATGACGAGCAGTACTTC
TRBJ2-1 | TRBV6-5 | - | - | 15 | CASTVGLSSYNEQFF | TGTGCCAGCACTGTGGGACTTAGCTCCTACAATGAGCAGTTCTTC